Each of the 18 T cell receptor beta chains below was sequenced from the same sample in a study of T cells in localized non-small cell lung cancer. Assay used: immunoSEQ multiplex PCR; TCRdb lists only in-frame clones, some missing. Here the sample spans approximately 70,000 clones, approximately 87% being singletons. The sample consisted of peripheral blood, taken before any cancer treatment. These receptors were obtained from a male donor older than 55 with stage III squamous cell lung carcinoma.

This clone was seen more than once but under ten times. The rearrangement uses TRBV5-5 and TRBJ1-1; no clear D. Trimming removed 1 base at V and 3 bases at J, with 10 bases between. This CDR3 has 14 residues. The germline V gene encodes CDR1 SGHKS and CDR2 YYEKEE (reference sequence). The CDR3 protein is CASSLRLMDTEAFF. CDR3 nucleotide sequence: TGTGCCAGCAGCTTGAGATTAATGGACACTGAAGCTTTCTTT.

This clone was found once. The chain recombines TRBV28 with TRBJ1-6; no firm D call. V lost 7 bases and J 4 bases, leaving 11 bases between the germline ends. Germline CDR1 MDHEN, CDR2 SYDVKM. This CDR3 comprises 14 residues. CDR3 bases: TGTGCCAGCACCAGCGGACTGTATAATTCACCCCTCCACTTT. Amino acid sequence: CASTSGLYNSPLHF.

This sequence joins TRBV9 and TRBJ1-3; D perhaps matches TRBD1 (5 bases). Germline CDR1 and CDR2: SGDLS and YYNGEE. The ends were cut back, 4 bases at V and 0 bases at J, with 14 bases in the middle. The CDR3 contains 16 residues. CDR3 nucleotides: TGTGCCAGCAGCAGACTGGGGGTGAGCTCTGGAAACACCATATATTTT. Its translation is CASSRLGVSSGNTIYF. Looking up the rest from reference TRBV9 and TRBJ1-3 gives the full variable domain: DSGVTQTPKHLITATGQRVTLRCSPRSGDLSVYWYQQSLDQGLQFLIQYYNGEERAKGNILERFSAQQFPDLHSELNLSSLELGDSALYFCASSRLGVSSGNTIYFGEGSWLTVV.

This chain uses TRBV4-3 with TRBJ2-2, with D possibly TRBD2 on 6 matching bases. The CDR3 extends over 14 amino acids. V lost 5 bases and J 7 bases, leaving 14 bases between the germline ends. The germline V gene has CDR1 LGHNA and CDR2 YSLEER. The CDR3 loop reads CASSKGQGGGELFF. The CDR3 DNA follows: TGCGCCAGCAGCAAGGGGCAGGGAGGCGGGGAGCTGTTTTTT.

The rearrangement uses TRBV19 and TRBJ2-3; D perhaps matches TRBD1 (5 bases). V gave up 9 bases and J gave up 4 bases, with 14 bases separating them. Per germline, CDR1 LNHDA and CDR2 SQIVND (reference sequence). The CDR3 totals 13 residues. This CDR3 reads CASRAIEADTQYF. Here the CDR3 DNA reads TGTGCCAGCAGGGCCATAGAGGCAGATACGCAGTATTTT.

This clone has just one count. The chain recombines TRBV6-1 with TRBJ2-7; no reliable D call. From germline, CDR1 is MNHNS and CDR2 SASEGT. Trimming took off 1 base at V and 0 bases at J, with 7 bases between the two ends. The CDR3 is 14 amino acids. The CDR3 nucleotides read TGTGCCAGCAGTGAAGGGGTTCACTCCTACGAGCAGTACTTC. This translates into CASSEGVHSYEQYF.

The CDR3 loop is CASSLGQQQYV. DNA for the CDR3: TGTGCCAGCAGCCTTGGACAGCAGCAGTACGTC. The rearrangement links TRBV6-6 to TRBJ2-7; TRBD1 is a possible D gene (6 bases). The CDR3 is 11 residues long. With 6 bases removed from V and 8 bases from J, the gap between germline ends came to 11 bases. Per germline, CDR1 MNHNY and CDR2 SVGAGI (reference sequence).

The CDR3 is CASRGTGGNQPQHF. The CDR3 nucleotides read TGTGCCAGCAGGGGGACAGGGGGCAATCAGCCCCAGCATTTT. The chain recombines TRBV6-5 with TRBJ1-5, with 10 bases lining up with TRBD1. The CDR3 is 14 amino acids. After removal of 6 bases from V and 2 bases from J, the junction contained 1 base not matched to a gene. Germline-derived CDR1 and CDR2 are MNHEY and SVGAGI.

This chain connects TRBV2 to TRBJ1-6; weak D call: TRBD1 (5 bases). The length of the CDR3 is 17 residues. In germline, CDR1 is SNHLY, CDR2 FYNNEI. The ends were cut back, 7 bases at V and 0 bases at J, with 16 bases in the middle. CDR3 sequence: CASMIGDLSSYNSPLHF. The CDR3 DNA reads as TGTGCCAGCATGATAGGGGACTTGAGCTCCTATAATTCACCCCTCCACTTT.

The chain recombines TRBV6-5 with TRBJ2-1, with 7 bases identical to TRBD1. Trimming at V came to 2 bases and at J to 7 bases, leaving 11 bases not matched to a gene. The CDR3 loop spans 16 amino acids. Germline loops: CDR1 MNHEY, CDR2 SVGAGI. CDR3 amino acids: CASSYLGEGARNEQFF. Written as DNA, the CDR3 is TGTGCCAGCAGTTACCTTGGCGAGGGGGCTAGAAATGAGCAGTTCTTC.

J is TRBJ2-1 and V is TRBV30; possibly TRBD1 or TRBD2 for D (5 bases each). Trimming pared 0 bases from V and 9 bases from J, leaving 15 bases between. Germline V gene sequence: CDR1 GTSNPN, CDR2 SVGIG (reference sequence). The CDR3 length is 14 residues. For the CDR3, the DNA is TGTGCCTGGAGTGTATTGAGGGGATCCGCTGAGCAGTTCTTC. Its translation: CAWSVLRGSAEQFF.

In DNA, the CDR3 is TGTGCCAGCACCACCGCTAGCGGGGGAAACACCGGGGAGCTGTTTTTT. Protein sequence: CASTTASGGNTGELFF. The chain is built from TRBV9 and TRBJ2-2; TRBD2 matches at 10 bases. The CDR3 loop spans 16 amino acids. V lost 6 bases to trimming and J lost 2 bases; unmatched junction nucleotides: 7. Per germline, CDR1 SGDLS and CDR2 YYNGEE. Together with reference TRBV9 and TRBJ2-2, the CDR3 gives the full variable domain: DSGVTQTPKHLITATGQRVTLRCSPRSGDLSVYWYQQSLDQGLQFLIQYYNGEERAKGNILERFSAQQFPDLHSELNLSSLELGDSALYFCASTTASGGNTGELFFGEGSRLTVL.

The CDR3 reads CASSPNDRALAKNIQYF. The CDR3 nucleotides are TGTGCCAGCAGCCCGAATGACAGGGCGTTGGCCAAAAACATTCAGTACTTC. The V and J genes are TRBV7-9 and TRBJ2-4; 7 positions match TRBD1. V lost 5 bases to trimming and J lost 1 base; unmatched junction nucleotides: 11. Germline V CDR1 and CDR2: SEHNR, FQNEAQ (reference sequence). The CDR3 consists of 17 residues.

The V and J genes are TRBV10-1 and TRBJ2-3, with D perhaps given as TRBD1 or TRBD2 (5 bases each). Germline V lookup: CDR1 WNHNN, CDR2 SYGVQD (reference sequence). V lost 9 bases to trimming and J lost 2 bases, with 21 bases between them. The CDR3 has 16 residues. The CDR3, as DNA: TGCGCCAGACGATGGGTCCCCCCGGGGACCACAGATACGCAGTATTTT. Translation: CARRWVPPGTTDTQYF.

The chain joins TRBV5-1 to TRBJ2-3; the D gene is possibly TRBD2 (5 bases). CDR1 is SGHRS and CDR2 is YFSETQ in the germline V gene. Trimming took 4 bases from V and 4 from J, leaving 16 bases between them. The CDR3 loop spans 15 amino acids. CDR3 bases: TGCGCCAGCAGCACAAGCGGCAGGATGGCAGATACGCAGTATTTT. This translates into CASSTSGRMADTQYF. The full variable domain, in which reference TRBV5-1 and TRBJ2-3 provide the parts outside the CDR3, is KAGVTQTPRYLIKTRGQQVTLSCSPISGHRSVSWYQQTPGQGLQFLFEYFSETQRNKGNFPGRFSGRQFSNSRSEMNVSTLELGDSALYLCASSTSGRMADTQYFGPGTRLTVL.

The chain employs TRBV7-2 and TRBJ1-6; a weak D match, TRBD1 (6 bases). Germline V gene sequence: CDR1 SGHTA, CDR2 FQGNSA. The CDR3 runs 13 residues. Trimming removed 5 bases at V and 6 bases at J, with 8 bases between. Written as DNA, the CDR3 is TGTGCCAGCAGCCCGGACAGTAATTCACCCCTCCACTTT. Protein product: CASSPDSNSPLHF.

CDR3 residues: CASTNSTLSYNEQFF. In DNA form, the CDR3 reads TGTGCCAGTACCAACAGTACCCTCTCCTACAATGAGCAGTTCTTC. The V and J genes are TRBV19 and TRBJ2-1; D is ambiguous. Trimming removed 7 bases at V and 0 bases at J, with 13 bases between. CDR1 and CDR2 from the germline V gene are LNHDA and SQIVND (reference sequence). CDR3 length equals 15 residues.

This clone came up once. This chain uses TRBV5-1 with TRBJ1-1; D might be TRBD1 (5 bases). Per the germline V gene, CDR1 is SGHRS and CDR2 is YFSETQ. The CDR3 totals 14 residues. Written as DNA, the CDR3 is TGCGCGTCCGCCCCAGGACACGTGAACACTGAAGCTTTCTTT. Translation gives CASAPGHVNTEAFF.